The 31 T cell receptor beta chains presented below share a single source sample, sequenced in a study of cytomegalovirus exposure and HLA in healthy donors. In the PCR, 60 Vbeta and 13 Jbeta primers were used. The assay was immunoSEQ multiplex PCR, and TCRdb's table has in-frame clones only and misses some. The data show under 150,000 clones, more than 80% seen once. Sequencing used PBMCs. These TCRs come from a woman aged 40 to 49 in good health and CMV-seropositive.

This rearrangement joins TRBV29-1 to TRBJ2-1; tentative D call: TRBD1 (5 bases). This CDR3 has 15 amino acids. V was pared by 3 bases and J by 6 bases, with 18 bases between. Germline loops: CDR1 SQVTM, CDR2 ANQGSEA. In DNA form, the CDR3 reads TGCAGCGTTGACCCGGGCAGGGCCCCCGGCAATGAGCAGTTCTTC. As protein: CSVDPGRAPGNEQFF.

This chain links TRBV5-4 with TRBJ2-5, with D possibly being TRBD2 (6 bases). This CDR3 is built from 13 residues. With 5 bases removed from V and 5 bases from J, the gap between germline ends came to 13 bases. Germline assignment: CDR1 SGHNT and CDR2 YYREEE (reference sequence). In nucleotides, the CDR3 is TGTGCCAGCAGGCCCGGGGGTTGGGAGACCCAGTACTTC. Translation gives CASRPGGWETQYF.

The rearrangement joins TRBV5-1 to TRBJ1-2; 10 bases fit TRBD1. Germline CDR1 and CDR2: SGHRS and YFSETQ. This CDR3 has 14 amino acids. Unmatched junction bases numbered 3, after V lost 0 bases and J lost 7 bases. The CDR3 DNA is TGCGCCAGCAGCTTGGGGACAGGGGGAGCTGGCTACACCTTC. Translated: CASSLGTGGAGYTF.

The DNA for the CDR3 is TGCGCCAGCAGTGGGGGGGTCCTCGACAATGAGCAGTTCTTC. Residues: CASSGGVLDNEQFF. The gene calls are TRBV5-1 and TRBJ2-1; 7 bases match TRBD2. The trim removed 5 bases at V and 5 bases at J, leaving 7 bases unmatched. The germline V gene has CDR1 SGHRS and CDR2 YFSETQ. The CDR3 is 14 residues long. The full variable domain, its missing parts supplied by reference TRBV5-1 and TRBJ2-1, is KAGVTQTPRYLIKTRGQQVTLSCSPISGHRSVSWYQQTPGQGLQFLFEYFSETQRNKGNFPGRFSGRQFSNSRSEMNVSTLELGDSALYLCASSGGVLDNEQFFGPGTRLTVL.

The gene calls are TRBV5-1 and TRBJ1-5; D is perhaps TRBD1 (5 bases). V lost 0 bases to trimming and J lost 2 bases, with 9 bases between them. Germline loops: CDR1 SGHRS, CDR2 YFSETQ. This CDR3 region has 15 residues. CDR3 coding DNA: TGCGCCAGCAGCTTGGGACAGTCGGGCAATCAGCCCCAGCATTTT. Translation gives CASSLGQSGNQPQHF.

As DNA, the CDR3 is TGTGCCTGGCGACAGGGGTACTATGGCTACACCTTC. Translation gives CAWRQGYYGYTF. The chain uses TRBV30 and TRBJ1-2, with 8 bases fitting TRBD1. The CDR3 length is 12 residues. V was pared by 5 bases and J by 3 bases, with 2 bases of the junction left unmatched. CDR1 and CDR2 (germline): GTSNPN, SVGIG (reference sequence).

The chain has TRBV6-4 and TRBJ2-3; 7 bases match TRBD2. This CDR3 has 15 residues. CDR1 and CDR2 (germline): MRHNA, SNTAGT. V shed 7 bases, J shed 3 bases, and the junction held 10 bases outside the gene matches. CDR3 coding DNA: TGTGCCAGCAACCGCGGAGCGGGGACTACAGATACGCAGTATTTT. As protein: CASNRGAGTTDTQYF.

The rearrangement links TRBV5-6 to TRBJ1-1; 7 bases match TRBD1. The CDR3 has 12 residues. V shed 0 bases and J 7 bases; nucleotides not matched to a gene: 0. CDR1 SGHDT and CDR2 YYEEEE come from the germline V gene. CDR3 sequence reads: CASSLGTGEAFF. DNA for the CDR3: TGTGCCAGCAGCTTGGGGACAGGTGAAGCTTTCTTT.

This clone was picked up one time. The genes are TRBV6-1 and TRBJ1-2; D not resolved. Trimming took off 8 bases at V and 3 bases at J, with 19 bases between the two ends. The germline gives CDR1 MNHNS, CDR2 SASEGT. The CDR3 runs to 15 residues. CDR3 bases: TGTGCCAGCGTCCGTTCTCATTTACAAGACTATGGCTACACCTTC. Translation: CASVRSHLQDYGYTF.

This clone was seen more than once but under ten times. This sequence joins TRBV7-9 and TRBJ2-7, with TRBD2 matching over 12 bases. V was pared by 5 bases and J by 2 bases, with 4 bases of the junction left unmatched. CDR1 is SEHNR, CDR2 FQNEAQ, per germline (reference sequence). This CDR3 is built from 15 residues. This CDR3 reads CASSPGLAGTYEQYF. The CDR3 nucleotides are TGTGCCAGCAGCCCCGGACTAGCGGGGACCTACGAGCAGTACTTC.

The chain joins TRBV11-1 to TRBJ1-1; D perhaps matches TRBD1 (5 bases). The ends were cut back, 2 bases at V and 3 bases at J, with 10 bases in the middle. The CDR3 spans 14 residues. CDR1 is SGHAT and CDR2 is FQDESV in the germline V gene (reference sequence). DNA of the CDR3: TGTGCCAGCAGCTTATCCGGGGGGGACACTGAAGCTTTCTTT. Protein product: CASSLSGGDTEAFF.

The chain couples TRBV29-1 to TRBJ2-1; 7 nucleotides agree with TRBD1. Germline CDR1 reads SQVTM; CDR2 reads ANQGSEA. CDR3 size: 12 residues. The V and J ends lost 4 bases and 6 bases, in that order; junction bases with no gene match: 3. CDR3 residues: CSVGQGRNEQFF. CDR3 nucleotides: TGCAGCGTTGGACAGGGTCGCAATGAGCAGTTCTTC.

About this clone: Other DNA variants within this sample encode the same CDR3. The chain recombines TRBV27 with TRBJ1-1, with TRBD1 as a possible D gene (5 bases). The CDR3 is 13 residues long. V gave up 5 bases and J gave up 2 bases, with 9 bases separating them. In germline, CDR1 is MNHEY, CDR2 SMNVEV (reference sequence). The CDR3 DNA follows: TGTGCCAGCAGTCTCCAGGGAAACACTGAAGCTTTCTTT. Amino acid sequence: CASSLQGNTEAFF.

As for this clone: Other DNA sequences in the same sample also yield this CDR3. The chain recombines TRBV9 with TRBJ1-2, with D maybe TRBD1 (6 bases). The CDR3 is made up of 13 amino acids. V was shortened by 0 bases and J by 6 bases, with 9 bases between the two germline ends. CDR1 and CDR2 (germline): SGDLS, YYNGEE. The DNA for the CDR3 is TGTGCCAGCAGCGTAGGGTCAGGGGATGGCTACACCTTC. Protein product: CASSVGSGDGYTF.

V usage is TRBV6-6 and J usage is TRBJ2-5; a weak D match, TRBD2 (6 bases). In germline, CDR1 is MNHNY, CDR2 SVGAGI (reference sequence). The CDR3 extends over 15 amino acids. The V and J ends lost 0 bases and 2 bases respectively, with 10 bases between them. For the CDR3, the DNA is TGTGCCAGCAGTTACTCGGAGGGTAGGCAAGAGACCCAGTACTTC. Protein product: CASSYSEGRQETQYF.

The gene calls are TRBV30 and TRBJ2-2; 7 nucleotides align to TRBD1. Trimming at V came to 3 bases and at J to 4 bases, leaving 11 bases not matched to a gene. Germline loops: CDR1 GTSNPN, CDR2 SVGIG (reference sequence). The CDR3 has 16 residues. In nucleotides, the CDR3 is TGTGCCTGGAGGTGGGACAGCCAGCGGAGCACCGGGGAGCTGTTTTTT. Translation gives CAWRWDSQRSTGELFF.

V is TRBV15 and J is TRBJ1-2, with TRBD1 identical over 7 bases. The germline CDR1 and CDR2 sequences are LNHNV and YYDKDF (reference sequence). The CDR3 loop spans 15 amino acids. Unmatched junction bases numbered 5, after V lost 3 bases and J lost 1 base. DNA for the CDR3: TGTGCCACCAGCAGCCGGAGACAGGGTAACTATGGCTACACCTTC. This sequence encodes CATSSRRQGNYGYTF.

V and J are TRBV7-2 and TRBJ1-2; D ambiguous. The CDR3 has 14 residues. Germline loops: CDR1 SGHTA, CDR2 FQGNSA. V was clipped by 3 bases and J by 2 bases, with 10 bases between them. The DNA of the CDR3 is TGTGCCAGCAGCTTTTACAGTTACAACTATGGCTACACCTTC. Translation gives CASSFYSYNYGYTF.

The chain has TRBV5-1 and TRBJ1-1; D is possibly TRBD1 (5 bases). The CDR3 runs to 15 residues. The V gene lost 4 bases and the J gene lost 1 base, with 14 bases spanning the gap. In germline, CDR1 is SGHRS, CDR2 YFSETQ. In DNA, the CDR3 is TGCGCCAGCAGCGGGGGGGACCCTCGGAACACTGAAGCTTTCTTT. This codes for CASSGGDPRNTEAFF.

This chain uses TRBV4-2 with TRBJ2-7; TRBD2 might be the D (5 bases). This CDR3 comprises 15 residues. V shed 1 base and J shed 5 bases, with 15 bases lying between them. Germline CDR1 and CDR2: LGHNA and YNFKEQ. CDR3 nucleotide sequence: TGTGCCAGCAGCCAAGTGGCGGACTCAGTCAACGAGCAGTACTTC. Residues: CASSQVADSVNEQYF.

This rearrangement joins TRBV6-6 to TRBJ2-2, with TRBD2 matching 12 bases. The J segment lost 5 bases and the V segment lost 10 bases, leaving 11 bases of the junction unmatched. Per germline, CDR1 MNHNY and CDR2 SVGAGI (reference sequence). The length of the CDR3 is 16 residues. This chain's CDR3 is CATDLLAGGSTGELFF. The CDR3 bases are TGTGCCACCGACTTACTAGCGGGAGGTTCTACCGGGGAGCTGTTTTTT.

V usage is TRBV28 and J usage is TRBJ1-2; D is unclear. The CDR3 runs 14 residues. Germline V gene sequence: CDR1 MDHEN, CDR2 SYDVKM. Trimming shortened V by 4 bases and J by 2 bases, and 11 bases separated the two germline ends. The CDR3 sequence is CASSSYGVNYGYTF. The CDR3 nucleotides read TGTGCCAGCAGTTCTTACGGTGTCAACTATGGCTACACCTTC.

This chain connects TRBV7-8 to TRBJ1-1; D gene uncertain. Germline lookup yields CDR1 SGHVS and CDR2 FQNEAQ. With 2 bases removed from V and 8 bases from J, the gap between germline ends came to 18 bases. The CDR3 has 15 residues. The CDR3 nucleotides are TGTGCCAGCAGCTTAAGGGAGGGAAGGTACGGGGAAGCTTTCTTT. It codes for CASSLREGRYGEAFF.

The CDR3 DNA reads as TGCGCCAGCAGCTTGGAAGTCGGACAGGGGGTCGCCTACGAGCAGTACTTC. Amino acid sequence: CASSLEVGQGVAYEQYF. This sequence joins TRBV5-1 and TRBJ2-5; the match to TRBD1 covers 10 bases. The J call may be incorrect, as the DNA end agrees better with TRBJ2-7. Germline V CDR1 and CDR2: SGHRS, YFSETQ. CDR3 length equals 17 residues.

The J gene is TRBJ2-7, the V gene TRBV5-5, with 8 positions matching TRBD1. Losses at the gene ends were 0 bases for V and 2 bases for J; bases not matched to a gene: 7. The CDR3 runs 16 residues. The germline V gene has CDR1 SGHKS and CDR2 YYEKEE (reference sequence). In DNA form, the CDR3 reads TGTGCCAGCAGCTTGGGGTTCACAGGGGGGACCTACGAGCAGTACTTC. It encodes CASSLGFTGGTYEQYF.

V and J are TRBV25-1 and TRBJ1-2; D is possibly TRBD1 (6 bases). Germline V CDR1 and CDR2: MGHDK, SYGVNS. Trimming left V 2 bases short and J 4 bases short, with 20 bases between. There are 17 residues in the CDR3. The CDR3 loop is CASSEAGNRVLSYGYTF. CDR3 sequence (DNA): TGTGCCAGCAGTGAAGCAGGGAACAGGGTACTCAGCTATGGCTACACCTTC.

This clone occurred a few times. This sequence joins TRBV7-2 and TRBJ1-2; 9 bases agree with TRBD1. CDR3 length equals 13 residues. The germline V gene has CDR1 SGHTA and CDR2 FQGNSA. The J segment lost 8 bases and the V segment lost 5 bases, leaving 6 bases of the junction unmatched. The CDR3 reads CASSRDRVDGYTF. For the CDR3, the DNA is TGTGCCAGCAGCCGGGACAGGGTGGACGGCTACACCTTC.

The chain couples TRBV12-5 to TRBJ1-2; 10 bases map to TRBD1. Trimming took 1 base from V and 6 from J; bases not matched to a gene: 5. Looked up from germline, CDR1 is LGHNT and CDR2 is FRNRAP. The CDR3 extends over 15 amino acids. The CDR3 nucleotides read TGTGCTAGTGGTTTGGCCACGACAGGGGGCAATGGCTACACCTTC. This gives the protein CASGLATTGGNGYTF. Full variable domain (remainder filled in from reference TRBV12-5 and TRBJ1-2): DARVTQTPRHKVTEMGQEVTMRCQPILGHNTVFWYRQTMMQGLELLAYFRNRAPLDDSGMPKDRFSAEMPDATLATLKIQPSEPRDSAVYFCASGLATTGGNGYTFGSGTRLTVV.

This chain links TRBV9 with TRBJ2-7, with 8 bases matching TRBD1. The CDR3 extends over 15 amino acids. Per the germline V gene, CDR1 is SGDLS and CDR2 is YYNGEE. With 0 bases clipped from V and 2 bases from J, the junction kept 4 bases outside the gene matches. The CDR3 region has the DNA TGTGCCAGCAGCGTAGACGGGGACAGGACCTACGAGCAGTACTTC. Amino acid sequence: CASSVDGDRTYEQYF.

This clone came up once. This chain connects TRBV10-3 to TRBJ1-2, with 8 nucleotides matching TRBD1. CDR3 length: 14 residues. The germline gives CDR1 ENHRY, CDR2 SYGVKD. V shed 6 bases, J shed 2 bases, and the junction held 5 bases outside the gene matches. The CDR3 region has the DNA TGTGCCATCAGACGGGACAGGACCAACTATGGCTACACCTTC. This codes for CAIRRDRTNYGYTF.

This chain links TRBV7-3 with TRBJ1-1; D may be TRBD1 (6 bases). Trimming removed 5 bases from V and 0 bases from J, with 16 bases in between. Germline CDR1 SGHTA, CDR2 FQGTGA. This CDR3 is built from 16 residues. CDR3 nucleotides: TGTGCCAGCAGCCCAGACAGGCGTTCCTTGAACACTGAAGCTTTCTTT. Translation: CASSPDRRSLNTEAFF.